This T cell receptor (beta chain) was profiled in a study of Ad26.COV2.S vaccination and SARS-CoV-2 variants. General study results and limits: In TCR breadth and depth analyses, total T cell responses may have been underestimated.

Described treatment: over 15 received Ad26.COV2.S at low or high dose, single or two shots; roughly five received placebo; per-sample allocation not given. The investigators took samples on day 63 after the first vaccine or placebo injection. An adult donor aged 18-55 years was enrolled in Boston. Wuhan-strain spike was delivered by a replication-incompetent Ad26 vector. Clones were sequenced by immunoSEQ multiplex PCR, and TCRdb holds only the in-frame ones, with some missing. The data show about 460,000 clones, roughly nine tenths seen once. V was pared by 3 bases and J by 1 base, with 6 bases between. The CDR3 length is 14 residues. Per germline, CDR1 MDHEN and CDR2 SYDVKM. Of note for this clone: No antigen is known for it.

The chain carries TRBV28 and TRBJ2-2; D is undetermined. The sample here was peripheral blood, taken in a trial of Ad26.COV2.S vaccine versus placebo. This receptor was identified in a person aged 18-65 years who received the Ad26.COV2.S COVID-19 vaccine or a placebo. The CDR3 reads CASSFVGNTGELFF. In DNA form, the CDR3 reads TGTGCCAGCAGTTTTGTAGGGAACACCGGGGAGCTGTTTTTT.